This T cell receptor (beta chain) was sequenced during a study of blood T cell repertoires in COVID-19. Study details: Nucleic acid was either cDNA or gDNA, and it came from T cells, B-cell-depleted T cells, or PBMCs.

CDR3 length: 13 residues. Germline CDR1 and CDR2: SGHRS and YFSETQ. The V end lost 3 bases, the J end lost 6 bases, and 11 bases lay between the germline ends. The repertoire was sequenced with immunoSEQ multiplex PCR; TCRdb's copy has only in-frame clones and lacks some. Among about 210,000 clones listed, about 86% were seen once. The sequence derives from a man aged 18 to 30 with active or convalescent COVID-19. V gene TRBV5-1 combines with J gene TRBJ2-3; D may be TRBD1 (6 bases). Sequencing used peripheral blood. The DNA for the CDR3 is TGCGCCAGCAGCTCTTACAGGGAGGATACGCAGTATTTT. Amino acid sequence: CASSSYREDTQYF. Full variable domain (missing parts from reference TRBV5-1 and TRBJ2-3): KAGVTQTPRYLIKTRGQQVTLSCSPISGHRSVSWYQQTPGQGLQFLFEYFSETQRNKGNFPGRFSGRQFSNSRSEMNVSTLELGDSALYLCASSSYREDTQYFGPGTRLTVL.